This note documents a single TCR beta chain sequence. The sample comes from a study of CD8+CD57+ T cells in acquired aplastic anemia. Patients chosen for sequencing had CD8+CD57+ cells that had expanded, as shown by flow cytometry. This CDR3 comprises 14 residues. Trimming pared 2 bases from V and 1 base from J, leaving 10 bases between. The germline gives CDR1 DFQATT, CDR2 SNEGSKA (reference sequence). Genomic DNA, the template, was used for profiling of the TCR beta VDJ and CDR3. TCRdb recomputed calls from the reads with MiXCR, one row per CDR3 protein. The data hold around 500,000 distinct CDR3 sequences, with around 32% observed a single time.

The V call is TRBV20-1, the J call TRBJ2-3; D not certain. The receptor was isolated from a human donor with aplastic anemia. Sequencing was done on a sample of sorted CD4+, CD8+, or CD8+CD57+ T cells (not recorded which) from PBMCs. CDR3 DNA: TGCAGTGCTAGACCCCGGGCTGGCACAGATACGCAGTATTTT. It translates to CSARPRAGTDTQYF.